The rows below give T cell receptor beta chains drawn from one sample of a study of blood T cell repertoires in COVID-19. This table comes from immunoSEQ multiplex PCR, and its TCRdb copy is limited to in-frame clones, with some not included. This sample has around 140,000 clones, with over 75% found just once. The sample comprised PBMCs or T cells enriched from blood (not recorded which). These receptors came from a man aged 50-59 years in a cohort exposed to, infected with or recovered from COVID-19 (not recorded which). Both conserved end residues are part of each CDR3. The order of the fields is clone size, CDR3 length, D gene, V gene, J gene, CDR3 DNA, CDR3 protein. A D gene is named only where the DNA matches it firmly. Some rows have no size entry. The others give once, few or many, or a class for an expanded clone.

.	12	.	TRBV6-6	TRBJ1-5	TGTGCCAGCAGTTTCCTCGATCAGCCCCAGCATTTT	CASSFLDQPQHF
.	14	.	TRBV4-1	TRBJ2-5	TGCGCCAGCAGCCAAGATACGCGGGTGGAGACCCAGTACTTC	CASSQDTRVETQYF
.	14	.	TRBV11-2	TRBJ1-1	TGTGCCAGCAGCTTAGGCCCGGTGAACACTGAAGCTTTCTTT	CASSLGPVNTEAFF
.	16	TRBD1	TRBV6-4	TRBJ1-4	TGTGCCAGCAGGGGGACAGAGGCGGGAACTAATGAAAAACTGTTTTTT	CASRGTEAGTNEKLFF
.	14	.	TRBV7-2	TRBJ2-1	TGTGCCAGCAGCCCCCCCCCTTCCTACAATGAGCAGTTCTTC	CASSPPPSYNEQFF
.	15	TRBD2	TRBV7-2	TRBJ2-7	TGTGCCAGCAGCCCAACTAGCGGGAGGACCTACGAGCAGTACTTC	CASSPTSGRTYEQYF
.	17	TRBD1	TRBV4-3	TRBJ2-2	TGCGCCAGCAGCCAAGTCCCGGGACAGGGTCTCACCGGGGAGCTGTTTTTT	CASSQVPGQGLTGELFF
.	17	.	TRBV5-6	TRBJ2-2	TGTGCCAGCAGCTTGGTCGGGGGGCTGCCGAAGACCGGGGAGCTGTTTTTT	CASSLVGGLPKTGELFF
few	14	TRBD1	TRBV10-3	TRBJ2-3	TGTGCCATCAGTACCGGGACAGAGGGAAATACGCAGTATTTT	CAISTGTEGNTQYF
few	17	TRBD1	TRBV7-8	TRBJ1-1	TGTGCCAGCAGCTTAGCTGTCGGGACAGGGTCGATGGCTGAAGCTTTCTTT	CASSLAVGTGSMAEAFF
.	14	.	TRBV6-1	TRBJ2-7	TGTGCCTCGCACGGGGGATACAGGTCCTACGAGCAGTACTTC	CASHGGYRSYEQYF
.	15	.	TRBV6-5	TRBJ2-2	TGTGCCAGCAGTTTGGTAGCGTCGAACACCGGGGAGCTGTTTTTT	CASSLVASNTGELFF
.	15	TRBD2	TRBV6-6	TRBJ2-3	TGTGCCAGCAGTTCCCCCCTAGCGGGCACAGATACGCAGTATTTT	CASSSPLAGTDTQYF
.	13	.	TRBV12-3/TRBV12-4	TRBJ2-7	TGTGCCAGCAGCCTAGCCCTGGGATCCCGGCAGTACTTC	CASSLALGSRQYF
.	13	.	TRBV7-9	TRBJ1-6	TGTGCCAGCAGCTTAGTAATAGATTCACCCCTCCACTTT	CASSLVIDSPLHF
.	13	TRBD1	TRBV6-5	TRBJ1-2	TGTGCCAGCGGGCGACAGGGAATCTATGGCTACACCTTC	CASGRQGIYGYTF
once	14	TRBD1	TRBV10-1	TRBJ2-2	TGCGCCAGCAGCTCGACAGGGGGCTACGGGGAGCTGTTTTTT	CASSSTGGYGELFF
few	14	TRBD2	TRBV7-9	TRBJ2-1	TGTGCCAGCAGCGGTAGCGGGAGCTCCTATGAGCAGTTCTTC	CASSGSGSSYEQFF
few	14	.	TRBV10-3	TRBJ1-5	TGTGCCATCAGTGTGGGGACAAATAATCAGCCCCAGCATTTT	CAISVGTNNQPQHF
.	13	TRBD1	TRBV5-4	TRBJ1-1	TGTGCCAGCAGCCTTACAGGGGTCGCTGAAGCTTTCTTT	CASSLTGVAEAFF
.	12	.	TRBV2	TRBJ2-5	TGTGCCAGCAGTGCCGGACTAGAGACCCAGTACTTC	CASSAGLETQYF
.	11	TRBD1	TRBV20-1	TRBJ1-2	TGCAAAACCGGGACAGTCTATGGCTACACCTTC	CKTGTVYGYTF
.	13	.	TRBV6-1	TRBJ1-6	TGTGCCAGCAGTGAAGGGGGGGTTTCACCCCTCCACTTT	CASSEGGVSPLHF
.	13	.	TRBV20-1	TRBJ1-1	TGCAGTGCTAGTGGGCCAGGGCAGGGTAGAGCTTTCTTT	CSASGPGQGRAFF
.	16	TRBD1	TRBV2	TRBJ2-7	TGTGCCAGCAGTGAAATGAGGGACAGGGGGTCCTACGAGCAGTACTTC	CASSEMRDRGSYEQYF
.	17	TRBD2	TRBV23-1	TRBJ2-5	TGCGCCAGCAGTCACCGGACTAGCGGGAGATGGGAAGAGACCCAGTACTTC	CASSHRTSGRWEETQYF
.	13	TRBD1	TRBV6-5	TRBJ1-1	TGTGCCAGCAGAGGACAGGGCGGAAACGAAGCTTTCTTT	CASRGQGGNEAFF
.	14	.	TRBV28	TRBJ1-4	TGTGCCAGCAGCCTAGGGAGTTCTACTGAAAAACTGTTTTTT	CASSLGSSTEKLFF
.	11	.	TRBV19	TRBJ1-1	TGTGCCAGTAGCCATGTCGGTGAAGCTTTCTTT	CASSHVGEAFF
.	17	.	TRBV11-2	TRBJ2-1	TGTGCCAGCAGCTTTCGTAACAGGGCCGGTTCTCTTGATGAGCAGTTCTTC	CASSFRNRAGSLDEQFF
few	14	.	TRBV10-2	TRBJ2-7	TGCGCCAGCAGTGAGTCCGGAGGCTCCTACGAGCAGTACTTC	CASSESGGSYEQYF
.	15	TRBD1	TRBV5-1	TRBJ1-1	TGCGCCAGCGGGTCGACAGGGAATTTGAACACTGAAGCTTTCTTT	CASGSTGNLNTEAFF
.	15	TRBD2	TRBV27	TRBJ2-7	TGTGCCAGCAGTCTTATAGCGGGGGGGCTCGACGAGCAGTACTTC	CASSLIAGGLDEQYF
.	15	.	TRBV19	TRBJ1-4	TGTGCCAGTAGTATAACGGGGTCAACTAATGAAAAACTGTTTTTT	CASSITGSTNEKLFF
.	16	TRBD2	TRBV6-1	TRBJ2-1	TGTGCCAGCAGTGCGGGACTAGCGGGAGTGGGTAGTGAGCAGTTCTTC	CASSAGLAGVGSEQFF
.	14	.	TRBV6-6	TRBJ1-2	TGTGCCAGCTCCGGAGGGGTGGGGAACTATGGCTACACCTTC	CASSGGVGNYGYTF
.	15	TRBD2	TRBV14	TRBJ2-1	TGTGCCAGCAGCCAAGGAGCGGGGGCGGGCAATGAGCAGTTCTTC	CASSQGAGAGNEQFF
.	12	.	TRBV28	TRBJ2-7	TGTGCCAGCAGTTTAGTTCACTACGAGCAGTACTTC	CASSLVHYEQYF
.	14	.	TRBV7-2	TRBJ1-5	TGTGCCAGCAGCTCAGGGCGGAGCAATCAGCCCCAGCATTTT	CASSSGRSNQPQHF
.	16	TRBD1	TRBV5-6	TRBJ1-2	TGTGCCAGCAGGCGCCTAGACAGGGATCCTAACTATGGCTACACCTTC	CASRRLDRDPNYGYTF
.	14	.	TRBV28	TRBJ1-6	TGTGCCAGCTTGGGACAAGAGTATAATTCACCCCTCCACTTT	CASLGQEYNSPLHF
.	13	.	TRBV30	TRBJ2-7	TGTGCCTGGGGTACTGACAGGTCCCACGAGCAGTACTTC	CAWGTDRSHEQYF
.	13	.	TRBV24-1	TRBJ2-7	TGTGCCACCAGTGCCCCAGTTTCCTACGAGCAGTACTTC	CATSAPVSYEQYF
.	12	TRBD2	TRBV6-2/TRBV6-3	TRBJ2-1	TGTGCCAGCAGTTCACTAGCGTATGAGCAGTTCTTC	CASSSLAYEQFF